These 27 T cell receptor beta chains share one sample of origin, sequenced in a study of shared clonotypes between healthy human individuals. The data were produced by immunoSEQ multiplex PCR, yet TCRdb's version contains in-frame clones alone and is incomplete. The sample has about 2.4 million clones, 93% seen once; the top ten hold roughly 0.39%. The source material was naive CD4+ T cells from PBMCs. The subset denotes: CD45RA+ positively selected. These receptors all stem from a man aged 18 to 30 in good health. Some clones in this sample may be carry-over from other donors' samples.

The V call is TRBV2, the J call TRBJ1-1; D ambiguous. The CDR3 runs to 14 residues. Trimming left V 8 bases short and J 0 bases short, with 13 bases between. CDR1 is SNHLY and CDR2 is FYNNEI in the germline V gene. The CDR3 coding sequence is TGTGCCAGCGTCTTAGCAGATCTGAACACTGAAGCTTTCTTT. This gives the protein CASVLADLNTEAFF.

V and J are TRBV18 and TRBJ1-2; D not resolved. The CDR3 loop spans 15 amino acids. Germline V gene data show CDR1 as KGHSH and CDR2 as LQKENI. V was clipped by 5 bases and J by 3 bases, with 16 bases between them. CDR3 in DNA: TGTGCCAGCTCATATTGGACGCAGGACGACTATGGCTACACCTTC. It codes for CASSYWTQDDYGYTF.

The gene calls are TRBV2 and TRBJ2-2; D remains unclear. This CDR3 comprises 13 residues. Germline V gene lookup returns CDR1 SNHLY and CDR2 FYNNEI. V lost 8 bases and J 5 bases, leaving 12 bases between the germline ends. Written as DNA, the CDR3 is TGTGCCAGCTGCCGGAGTCGAACCGGGGAGCTGTTTTTT. Its translation: CASCRSRTGELFF.

The V call is TRBV11-2, the J call TRBJ2-7, with unresolved D. CDR3 size: 13 residues. V lost 6 bases and J 3 bases, leaving 12 bases between the germline ends. CDR1 and CDR2 (germline): SGHAT, FQNNGV. DNA of the CDR3: TGTGCCAGCAGTTCAGCCAAGTTCTACGAGCAGTACTTC. The encoded protein is CASSSAKFYEQYF.

The chain couples TRBV7-2 to TRBJ2-5, with D perhaps TRBD2 (6 bases). Trimming shortened V by 5 bases and J by 2 bases, and 9 bases separated the two germline ends. Germline CDR1 SGHTA, CDR2 FQGNSA. CDR3 length: 13 amino acids. The CDR3 reads CASSRTIQETQYF. DNA of the CDR3: TGTGCCAGCAGCCGGACTATACAAGAGACCCAGTACTTC. Full variable domain (remainder filled in from reference TRBV7-2 and TRBJ2-5): GAGVSQSPSNKVTEKGKDVELRCDPISGHTALYWYRQSLGQGLEFLIYFQGNSAPDKSGLPSDRFSAERTGGSVSTLTIQRTQQEDSAVYLCASSRTIQETQYFGPGTRLLVL.

V is TRBV19 and J is TRBJ2-7, with D perhaps assigned TRBD1 or TRBD2 (5 bases each). This CDR3 is 15 amino acids long. V lost 4 bases, J lost 1 base, and 14 bases lay in between. Germline CDR1 is LNHDA and CDR2 is SQIVND (reference sequence). CDR3 sequence: CASSRGPSPSYEQYF. Written as DNA, the CDR3 is TGTGCCAGTAGTAGGGGACCGTCTCCTTCCTACGAGCAGTACTTC.

The chain has TRBV7-9 and TRBJ1-5; 11 positions agree with TRBD1. The length of the CDR3 is 14 residues. The V gene end was trimmed by 5 bases and the J gene end by 5 bases; junction bases not matched to a gene: 2. Germline V gene lookup returns CDR1 SEHNR and CDR2 FQNEAQ (reference sequence). As DNA, the CDR3 is TGTGCCAGCAGCGGGACAGGGGGGTATCAGCCCCAGCATTTT. As protein: CASSGTGGYQPQHF.

CDR3 residues: CASSRDRVYEQYF. The CDR3 DNA follows: TGTGCCAGCAGCCGGGACAGGGTGTACGAGCAGTACTTC. This sequence joins TRBV7-6 and TRBJ2-7, with 9 bases aligning to TRBD1. The CDR3 sequence is 13 residues long. Per the germline V gene, CDR1 is SGHVS and CDR2 is FNYEAQ. V was clipped by 5 bases and J by 4 bases; unmatched bases: 3.

Note on this clone: The sample has other DNA sequences that encode this CDR3 too. The J gene is TRBJ1-5, the V gene TRBV27, with D possibly TRBD1 on 6 matching bases. The CDR3 totals 14 residues. Trimming cost V 6 bases and J 6 bases, with 15 bases left between them. Germline V gives CDR1 MNHEY, CDR2 SMNVEV (reference sequence). CDR3 bases: TGTGCCAGCAGCTCAGACGGAGGGGGTCAGCCCCAGCATTTT. Translating it yields CASSSDGGGQPQHF.

V is TRBV30 and J is TRBJ1-2; D might be TRBD1 (5 bases). The CDR3 totals 12 residues. The germline V gene encodes CDR1 GTSNPN and CDR2 SVGIG (reference sequence). Deletions cut 0 bases from V and 7 bases from J, with 9 bases between. CDR3 DNA sequence: TGTGCCTGGAGTGTACTCCAGGGTGGCTACACCTTC. It specifies CAWSVLQGGYTF.

V usage is TRBV28 and J usage is TRBJ1-5, with TRBD1 as a possible D gene (5 bases). Looked up from germline, CDR1 is MDHEN and CDR2 is SYDVKM. This CDR3 comprises 14 residues. Trimming removed 2 bases at V and 7 bases at J, with 12 bases between. The DNA for the CDR3 is TGTGCCAGCAGTTTAAGGGCAGGGTGGCAGCCCCAGCATTTT. Protein sequence: CASSLRAGWQPQHF.

This clone was seen more than once but under ten times. The chain carries TRBV5-1 and TRBJ1-5, with TRBD1 as a possible D gene (5 bases). Trimming took 0 bases from V and 7 from J, leaving 11 bases between them. Germline values: CDR1 SGHRS, CDR2 YFSETQ. This CDR3 has 14 residues. Here the CDR3 DNA reads TGCGCCAGCAGCTTGGCGTCAGGGCGGCAGCCCCAGCATTTT. The encoded protein is CASSLASGRQPQHF.

The CDR3 spells CASSPGLAGDGETQYF. The CDR3 DNA is TGCGCCAGCAGCCCCGGACTAGCGGGAGATGGGGAGACCCAGTACTTC. V usage is TRBV5-1 and J usage is TRBJ2-5; 13 nucleotides line up with TRBD2. Germline trimming cut 4 bases from V and 5 bases from J; bases unmatched to any gene: 8. The CDR3 consists of 16 residues. Germline V gene sequence: CDR1 SGHRS, CDR2 YFSETQ. The full variable domain, with the rest looked up from reference TRBV5-1 and TRBJ2-5, is KAGVTQTPRYLIKTRGQQVTLSCSPISGHRSVSWYQQTPGQGLQFLFEYFSETQRNKGNFPGRFSGRQFSNSRSEMNVSTLELGDSALYLCASSPGLAGDGETQYFGPGTRLLVL.

The J gene is TRBJ2-1, the V gene TRBV6-5; the match to TRBD1 covers 7 bases. This CDR3 contains 15 residues. Germline assignment: CDR1 MNHEY and CDR2 SVGAGI. With V trimmed by 3 bases and J by 0 bases, 2 bases remained unmatched. The CDR3: CASSYGDSSYNEQFF. As DNA, the CDR3 is TGTGCCAGCAGTTATGGGGACAGCTCCTACAATGAGCAGTTCTTC.

V is TRBV5-1 and J is TRBJ1-1, with 7 bases fitting TRBD1. J gave up 5 bases and V 1 base, and 5 bases lay outside the gene matches. This CDR3 region has 14 residues. Per germline, CDR1 SGHRS and CDR2 YFSETQ. CDR3: CASSLIQGETEAFF. The CDR3 nucleotides are TGCGCCAGCAGCTTGATCCAGGGGGAAACTGAAGCTTTCTTT.

The chain carries TRBV6-4 and TRBJ2-2, with a possible D match to TRBD2 (5 bases). Germline values: CDR1 MRHNA, CDR2 SNTAGT. CDR3 length: 15 residues. The V end was cut by 1 base, the J end by 0 bases, with 6 bases between. In nucleotides, the CDR3 is TGTGCCAGCAGTGACTGGGGAGCGAACACCGGGGAGCTGTTTTTT. Protein product: CASSDWGANTGELFF.

V is TRBV19 and J is TRBJ2-1; no firm D call. The germline CDR1 and CDR2 sequences are LNHDA and SQIVND (reference sequence). The germline V and J ends were trimmed by 5 bases and 0 bases, with 11 bases remaining between them. This CDR3 contains 15 residues. The CDR3 DNA follows: TGTGCCAGTAGTCTACGGCCTAGCTCCTACAATGAGCAGTTCTTC. This translates into CASSLRPSSYNEQFF.

This clone is a singleton in its sample. The V gene is TRBV29-1, the J gene TRBJ2-2, with D tentatively TRBD2 (6 bases). V was clipped by 4 bases and J by 2 bases, with 8 bases between them. Per the germline V gene, CDR1 is SQVTM and CDR2 is ANQGSEA. The length of the CDR3 is 13 residues. CDR3 in DNA: TGCAGCGTTGGGGGACTTAACACCGGGGAGCTGTTTTTT. Translated: CSVGGLNTGELFF.

The chain links TRBV2 to TRBJ2-7; 10 nucleotides align to TRBD1. Germline-derived CDR1 and CDR2 are SNHLY and FYNNEI. The CDR3 is 16 amino acids. The trim removed 1 base at V and 0 bases at J, leaving 3 bases unmatched. The CDR3 nucleotides are TGTGCCAGCAGTGAAGATCGGACAGGGGGCTCCTACGAGCAGTACTTC. Translation gives CASSEDRTGGSYEQYF.

This chain connects TRBV5-1 to TRBJ2-3; 7 positions agree with TRBD2. V was clipped by 0 bases and J by 6 bases; unmatched bases: 1. There are 13 residues in the CDR3. The germline gives CDR1 SGHRS, CDR2 YFSETQ. CDR3 loop: CASSLGAGDTQYF. The CDR3 bases are TGCGCCAGCAGCTTGGGAGCGGGGGATACGCAGTATTTT.

This rearrangement joins TRBV12-5 to TRBJ2-2; D ambiguous. Germline CDR1 and CDR2: LGHNT and FRNRAP. The V end was cut by 2 bases, the J end by 0 bases, with 10 bases between. The CDR3 runs 16 residues. CDR3 loop: CASGLSASSNTGELFF. The DNA of the CDR3 is TGTGCTAGTGGTTTGAGTGCATCCTCGAACACCGGGGAGCTGTTTTTT.

Notes on this clone: Other DNA variants within this sample encode the same CDR3. The rearrangement links TRBV20-1 to TRBJ2-7, with D perhaps matching TRBD2 (6 bases). The V end lost 3 bases, the J end lost 5 bases, and 8 bases lay between the germline ends. The CDR3 has 11 amino acids. Germline CDR1 reads DFQATT; CDR2 reads SNEGSKA (reference sequence). The CDR3 protein is CSASRGNEQYF. In nucleotides, the CDR3 is TGCAGTGCTAGCCGCGGGAACGAGCAGTACTTC.

To note about this clone: The same CDR3 arises from other DNA sequences in this sample as well. This chain uses TRBV4-3 with TRBJ2-5; 7 bases line up with TRBD1. This CDR3 comprises 16 residues. Germline V gene sequence: CDR1 LGHNA, CDR2 YSLEER. J was trimmed by 1 base and V by 1 base; bases with no gene match: 6. The CDR3 sequence is CASSQGNRGTQETQYF. As DNA, the CDR3 is TGCGCCAGCAGCCAAGGGAACAGGGGAACCCAAGAGACCCAGTACTTC.

The V call is TRBV25-1, the J call TRBJ2-5; TRBD1 matches 8 bases. The germline V gene encodes CDR1 MGHDK and CDR2 SYGVNS. This CDR3 is built from 14 residues. The junction had 5 bases not matched to a gene; V was cut back by 3 bases and J by 5 bases. Here the CDR3 DNA reads TGTGCCAGCAGTGACTCAGGGGGCAGGGAGACCCAGTACTTC. It is translated as CASSDSGGRETQYF.

This chain uses TRBV30 with TRBJ2-2; 7 nucleotides line up with TRBD2. Germline V lookup: CDR1 GTSNPN, CDR2 SVGIG (reference sequence). The CDR3 loop spans 14 amino acids. J was trimmed by 5 bases and V by 2 bases; bases with no gene match: 5. CDR3: CAWSFGLVTGELFF. The CDR3, as DNA: TGTGCCTGGAGTTTTGGACTAGTGACCGGGGAGCTGTTTTTT.

The chain is built from TRBV5-1 and TRBJ2-3; 11 bases are a match to TRBD2. Germline-derived CDR1 and CDR2 are SGHRS and YFSETQ. CDR3 size: 19 residues. After removal of 4 bases from V and 1 base from J, the junction contained 14 bases not matched to a gene. This CDR3 is CASSRGVIAGGPGTDTQYF. CDR3 DNA sequence: TGCGCCAGCAGCCGGGGGGTTATAGCGGGAGGGCCGGGCACAGATACGCAGTATTTT. Full variable domain (rest looked up from reference TRBV5-1 and TRBJ2-3): KAGVTQTPRYLIKTRGQQVTLSCSPISGHRSVSWYQQTPGQGLQFLFEYFSETQRNKGNFPGRFSGRQFSNSRSEMNVSTLELGDSALYLCASSRGVIAGGPGTDTQYFGPGTRLTVL.

The chain employs TRBV5-1 and TRBJ1-1; D unresolved. The CDR3 extends over 14 amino acids. V shed 4 bases and J shed 3 bases, with 13 bases lying between them. CDR1 SGHRS and CDR2 YFSETQ come from the germline V gene. CDR3 amino acids: CASSPQAGYTEAFF. The CDR3 DNA is TGCGCCAGCAGCCCTCAGGCGGGTTACACTGAAGCTTTCTTT.